These 29 T cell receptor beta chains originate from one sample sequenced in a study of metastatic and nonmetastatic thyroid tumors. TCRdb re-called the PCR reads through MiXCR. The sample shows 30,000 to 35,000 clones, approximately 15% of them seen only once. Patients were all untreated before their thyroid surgery. Sample: blood. The receptors here all came from a male donor with papillary thyroid cancer or a benign thyroid nodule (not recorded which). Some clones in this sample may be carry-over from other donors' samples.

This clone was counted ten times or more. The rearrangement joins TRBV15 to TRBJ2-3; 8 bases fit TRBD2. The J segment lost 1 base and the V segment lost 5 bases, leaving 8 bases of the junction unmatched. Germline V gene data show CDR1 as LNHNV and CDR2 as YYDKDF (reference sequence). The CDR3 runs to 16 residues. This CDR3 is CATSHTGGGGTDTQYF. The DNA for the CDR3 is TGTGCCACCAGCCACACGGGGGGGGGGGGCACAGATACGCAGTATTTT.

The table lists this clone with many counts. V gene TRBV20-1 combines with J gene TRBJ2-1; perhaps TRBD1 as D (7 bases). The ends were cut back, 6 bases at V and 7 bases at J, with 19 bases in the middle. Germline CDR1 is DFQATT and CDR2 is SNEGSKA (reference sequence). This CDR3 is 14 amino acids long. CDR3 sequence reads: CSAPRGRLGNEQFF. Here the CDR3 DNA reads TGCAGTGCCCCCAGGGGGAGGTTGGGGAATGAGCAGTTCTTC.

This clone was counted many times. This chain connects TRBV5-8 to TRBJ2-7; 7 bases are shared with TRBD2. The germline V gene has CDR1 SGHTS and CDR2 YDEGEE. Unmatched junction bases numbered 4, after V lost 1 base and J lost 3 bases. The CDR3 covers 14 residues. Here the CDR3 reads CASSLRRESYEQYF. The CDR3 DNA reads as TGTGCCAGCAGCTTGAGGCGGGAGAGCTACGAGCAGTACTTC.

This clone was seen repeatedly, ten times or more. The chain combines TRBV20-1 with TRBJ2-5; possible D gene TRBD1, 6 bases. Per germline, CDR1 DFQATT and CDR2 SNEGSKA (reference sequence). The V and J ends lost 6 bases and 1 base respectively, with 12 bases between them. CDR3 length: 13 amino acids. The CDR3 reads CSAAGDFQETQYF. In DNA form, the CDR3 reads TGCAGTGCGGCAGGGGATTTCCAAGAGACCCAGTACTTC.

This clone was counted many times. The gene calls are TRBV10-3 and TRBJ1-2; D possibly corresponds to TRBD1 (6 bases). CDR1 is ENHRY and CDR2 is SYGVKD in the germline V gene. The CDR3 runs 12 residues. The V and J ends lost 4 bases and 6 bases respectively, with 9 bases between them. The CDR3 sequence is CAISATGNGYTF. In nucleotides, the CDR3 is TGTGCCATCAGTGCTACAGGGAATGGCTACACCTTC.

This clone was recorded many times. The chain combines TRBV15 with TRBJ2-3; no clear D gene. Germline V gives CDR1 LNHNV, CDR2 YYDKDF (reference sequence). The V end lost 0 bases, the J end lost 3 bases, and 1 base lay between the germline ends. The length of the CDR3 is 12 residues. The DNA for the CDR3 is TGTGCCACCAGCAGAGAGACAGATACGCAGTATTTT. Its protein product is CATSRETDTQYF.

This clone was recorded many times. V usage is TRBV6-1 and J usage is TRBJ2-7, with TRBD1 matching 7 bases. The CDR3 is made up of 16 amino acids. Germline V gene data show CDR1 as MNHNS and CDR2 as SASEGT. V shed 5 bases, J shed 5 bases, and the junction held 15 bases outside the gene matches. DNA for the CDR3: TGTGCCAGCAGTCATACCCGACAGGGAAATAGGGACGAGCAGTACTTC. It translates to CASSHTRQGNRDEQYF.

This clone was recorded many times. J is TRBJ2-2 and V is TRBV5-1; no clear D. This CDR3 is built from 13 residues. Germline V gives CDR1 SGHRS, CDR2 YFSETQ. V was clipped by 4 bases and J by 6 bases, with 10 bases between them. DNA of the CDR3: TGCGCCAGCAGCCGTGACGGGTCCGGGGAGCTGTTTTTT. Translation gives CASSRDGSGELFF.

The rearrangement uses TRBV4-2 and TRBJ2-4; no firm D call. The V gene's germline CDR1 is LGHNA and CDR2 YNFKEQ. V gave up 9 bases and J gave up 1 base, with 16 bases separating them. The CDR3 is made up of 15 amino acids. The CDR3 is CASSGSTVAKNIQYF. CDR3 bases: TGTGCCAGTTCTGGTAGCACGGTGGCCAAAAACATTCAGTACTTC.

The V gene is TRBV20-1, the J gene TRBJ2-7; a weak D match, TRBD2 (5 bases). Germline-derived CDR1 and CDR2 are DFQATT and SNEGSKA (reference sequence). The CDR3 runs to 13 residues. CDR3 residues: CSDTRVSSYEQYF. Here the CDR3 DNA reads TGCAGCGATACTAGAGTCAGCTCCTACGAGCAGTACTTC.

This clone was counted a single time. This sequence may be a read error, since a much larger clone differs from it by one base. The sample contains more than one DNA sequence encoding this CDR3. DNA of the CDR3: TGCGCCAGCAGCTTGGGACAACAGACTGAAGCCTTCTTT. It codes for CASSLGQQTEAFF. The chain couples TRBV5-1 to TRBJ1-1; D gene unclear. The CDR3 loop spans 13 amino acids. Germline V gene data show CDR1 as SGHRS and CDR2 as YFSETQ.

This clone was detected many times. The V gene is TRBV30, the J gene TRBJ2-2, with 10 bases that match TRBD2. V shed 5 bases, J shed 3 bases, and the junction held 3 bases outside the gene matches. CDR3 size: 14 residues. The germline gives CDR1 GTSNPN, CDR2 SVGIG (reference sequence). The CDR3 sequence is CAWGGLAYTGELFF. CDR3 coding DNA: TGTGCCTGGGGGGGACTAGCGTACACCGGGGAGCTGTTTTTT.

There are many counts of this clone. The chain uses TRBV20-1 and TRBJ2-5, with 7 bases matching TRBD2. CDR1 is DFQATT, CDR2 SNEGSKA, per germline (reference sequence). This CDR3 has 13 amino acids. The junction had 9 bases not matched to a gene; V was cut back by 6 bases and J by 5 bases. CDR3 loop: CSAGAGSFETQYF. The DNA for the CDR3 is TGCAGTGCCGGAGCGGGATCGTTTGAGACCCAGTACTTC.

This chain uses TRBV20-1 with TRBJ2-4; no definite D call. The CDR3 contains 12 residues. The V gene's germline CDR1 is DFQATT and CDR2 SNEGSKA (reference sequence). V shed 3 bases and J shed 3 bases, with 6 bases lying between them. The DNA of the CDR3 is TGCAGTGCTAGGGGCGGCAAAAACATTCAGTACTTC. This codes for CSARGGKNIQYF.

This clone was observed many times. J is TRBJ2-5 and V is TRBV30; TRBD1 matches 11 bases. CDR3 length: 15 residues. CDR1 and CDR2 from the germline V gene are GTSNPN and SVGIG (reference sequence). After removal of 0 bases from V and 1 base from J, the junction contained 1 base not matched to a gene. CDR3 region: CAWSVGTGGQETQYF. The CDR3 DNA sequence: TGTGCCTGGAGTGTAGGGACAGGGGGCCAAGAGACCCAGTACTTC.

This clone was picked up many times. The chain combines TRBV9 with TRBJ2-1; 10 bases line up with TRBD1. Per the germline V gene, CDR1 is SGDLS and CDR2 is YYNGEE. The V segment lost 4 bases and the J segment 6 bases; nucleotides outside the gene matches: 7. This CDR3 has 15 residues. The CDR3 is CASSILGTGVNEQFF. The DNA of the CDR3 is TGTGCCAGCAGCATACTCGGGACAGGGGTCAATGAGCAGTTCTTC.

The table lists this clone with many counts. V and J are TRBV15 and TRBJ2-5; D is perhaps TRBD2 (7 bases). The V and J ends lost 1 base and 1 base respectively, with 10 bases between them. The germline gives CDR1 LNHNV, CDR2 YYDKDF (reference sequence). The CDR3 spans 15 residues. The CDR3 DNA is TGTGCCACCAGCAGAGGAGGGGGGGGCCAAGAGACCCAGTACTTC. Protein: CATSRGGGGQETQYF.

V is TRBV6-1 and J is TRBJ2-7; no clear D gene. CDR3 size: 15 residues. Germline values: CDR1 MNHNS, CDR2 SASEGT. V lost 6 bases and J lost 2, with 17 bases in between. CDR3 sequence (DNA): TGTGCCAGCAGGGCCGGCGAGGTTTCAACCTACGAGCAGTACTTC. This translates into CASRAGEVSTYEQYF.

This clone was counted ten times or more. The CDR3 reads CASSGGLRDYEQYF. In nucleotides, the CDR3 is TGTGCCAGCAGTGGAGGTTTGCGGGACTACGAGCAGTACTTC. V usage is TRBV25-1 and J usage is TRBJ2-7, with D perhaps TRBD2 (6 bases). This CDR3 region has 14 residues. Germline V gives CDR1 MGHDK, CDR2 SYGVNS. Trimming shortened V by 4 bases and J by 3 bases, and 13 bases separated the two germline ends.

There are a few counts of this clone. As the CDR3 is not closed by the conserved phenylalanine or tryptophan, this likely results from a read error. The rearrangement links TRBV20-1 to TRBJ2-7, with D possibly TRBD1 on 5 matching bases. Trimming cost V 1 base and J 3 bases, with 16 bases left between them. Germline CDR1 DFQATT, CDR2 SNEGSKA (reference sequence). The CDR3 is 15 residues long. The DNA for the CDR3 is TGCAGTGCTAGAGGGCCAGGGCCCGTTCACTACGAGCAGTACTTA. Translated: CSARGPGPVHYEQYL.

As for this clone: A read error may explain this, as a much larger clone is one base away. Written as DNA, the CDR3 is TGTGCCAGCAGCTTAACCGTAAGCCTGAACACCGGGGACCTGTTTTTT. Residues: CASSLTVSLNTGDLFF. The chain couples TRBV7-3 to TRBJ2-2, with D tentatively TRBD1 or TRBD2 (5 bases each). The CDR3 consists of 16 residues. CDR1 and CDR2 from the germline V gene are SGHTA and FQGTGA. The complete variable domain, with remaining parts taken from reference TRBV7-3 and TRBJ2-2, reads GAGVSQTPSNKVTEKGKYVELRCDPISGHTALYWYRQSLGQGPEFLIYFQGTGAADDSGLPNDRFFAVRPEGSVSTLKIQRTERGDSAVYLCASSLTVSLNTGDLFFGEGSRLTVL.

This clone came up many times. The CDR3 is CASSRQPQGFTDTQYF. The CDR3 DNA reads TGCGCCAGCAGCCGGCAGCCTCAGGGTTTCACAGATACGCAGTATTTT. The J gene is TRBJ2-3, the V gene TRBV5-1, with D maybe TRBD1 (5 bases). Germline assignment: CDR1 SGHRS and CDR2 YFSETQ. This CDR3 has 16 amino acids. Trimming removed 4 bases at V and 2 bases at J, with 17 bases between.

This clone was seen many times. The chain carries TRBV30 and TRBJ2-5; D remains unclear. Germline lookup yields CDR1 GTSNPN and CDR2 SVGIG (reference sequence). The V end was cut by 0 bases, the J end by 4 bases, with 3 bases between. CDR3 length equals 11 residues. In DNA form, the CDR3 reads TGTGCCTGGAGTGTTACAGAGACCCAGTACTTC. Translated, it gives CAWSVTETQYF.

There are many counts of this clone. The chain has TRBV6-6 and TRBJ2-1; TRBD2 agrees at 9 bases. The germline gives CDR1 MNHNY, CDR2 SVGAGI (reference sequence). The trim removed 5 bases at V and 2 bases at J, leaving 19 bases unmatched. The CDR3 sequence is 20 residues long. The CDR3: CASSPLFEVWLAGTYNEQFF. CDR3 nucleotides: TGTGCCAGCAGTCCACTCTTCGAGGTGTGGCTAGCGGGAACCTACAATGAGCAGTTCTTC.

Only one count was recorded for this clone. V and J are TRBV7-9 and TRBJ1-2; D is perhaps TRBD1 (5 bases). CDR3 length: 14 amino acids. Germline lookup yields CDR1 SEHNR and CDR2 FQNEAQ (reference sequence). V gave up 5 bases and J gave up 4 bases, with 14 bases separating them. This CDR3 is CASSADGTAYGYTF. CDR3 nucleotides: TGTGCCAGCAGCGCCGACGGGACGGCCTATGGCTACACCTTC.

As regards this clone: Compared with germline, one end of the junction differs, possibly owing to a read error. Written as DNA, the CDR3 is TGCAGCGGAGCGGGCACAGATACCCAGTTTTTT. Amino acid sequence: CSGAGTDTQFF. The rearrangement links TRBV29-1 to TRBJ2-3; maybe TRBD2 (6 bases). The CDR3 loop spans 11 amino acids. CDR1 and CDR2 from the germline V gene are SQVTM and ANQGSEA.

The rearrangement links TRBV18 to TRBJ2-5; 8 bases are a match to TRBD1. Trimming took 3 bases from V and 4 from J; bases not matched to a gene: 7. This CDR3 is built from 15 residues. Germline-derived CDR1 and CDR2 are KGHSH and LQKENI. The CDR3 spells CASSPVDRVGETQYF. Here the CDR3 DNA reads TGTGCCAGCTCACCCGTGGACAGGGTAGGAGAGACCCAGTACTTC.

This clone was observed many times. The chain uses TRBV19 and TRBJ2-2; D gene ambiguous. The CDR3 covers 15 residues. CDR1 and CDR2 (germline): LNHDA, SQIVND (reference sequence). V gave up 4 bases and J gave up 0 bases, with 9 bases separating them. For the CDR3, the DNA is TGTGCCAGTAGTAAAACAAGTGCGAACACCGGGGAGCTGTTTTTT. This gives the protein CASSKTSANTGELFF.

This clone was observed at least ten times. This sequence joins TRBV20-1 and TRBJ1-2; D possibly corresponds to TRBD1 (5 bases). This CDR3 spans 15 amino acids. With 5 bases removed from V and 6 bases from J, the gap between germline ends came to 22 bases. CDR1 DFQATT and CDR2 SNEGSKA come from the germline V gene (reference sequence). The CDR3: CSAAGRGSSGDGYTF. CDR3 in DNA: TGCAGTGCTGCCGGTCGGGGATCGTCGGGGGATGGCTACACCTTC.